The 23 T cell receptor beta chains listed next were all sequenced from one sample in a study of cytomegalovirus exposure and HLA in healthy donors. The PCR made use of 60 Vbeta and 13 Jbeta primers. Using immunoSEQ multiplex PCR, the repertoire was profiled, and TCRdb retains in-frame clones only, with some absent. The profile shows fewer than 250,000 clones, approximately 80% of them singletons. The sample taken for sequencing was PBMCs. The receptors shown here come from a woman between 45 and 65 years old in good health and CMV-seropositive.

The chain carries TRBV19 and TRBJ1-5; TRBD1 is a possible D gene (6 bases). The germline V and J ends were trimmed by 6 bases and 0 bases, with 12 bases remaining between them. Germline V gives CDR1 LNHDA, CDR2 SQIVND (reference sequence). CDR3 length: 15 residues. The CDR3 DNA follows: TGTGCCAGTAGGGGGGGGGCTAATAGCAATCAGCCCCAGCATTTT. This translates into CASRGGANSNQPQHF.

The gene calls are TRBV27 and TRBJ2-6; D gene unclear. V gave up 3 bases and J gave up 0 bases, with 9 bases separating them. CDR1 MNHEY and CDR2 SMNVEV come from the germline V gene (reference sequence). The CDR3 is 16 amino acids. In DNA form, the CDR3 reads TGTGCCAGCAGTTTGGTATACTCCTCTGGGGCCAACGTCCTGACTTTC. This sequence encodes CASSLVYSSGANVLTF.

The chain couples TRBV7-6 to TRBJ2-1; D is perhaps TRBD1 (6 bases). Germline CDR1 is SGHVS and CDR2 is FNYEAQ. This CDR3 is built from 13 residues. V dropped 0 bases and J dropped 10 bases, with 10 bases sitting between them. CDR3 nucleotide sequence: TGTGCCAGCAGCTTAGCTCACGACAGGGAGCAGTTCTTC. The encoded protein is CASSLAHDREQFF. The variable domain in full, with the rest retrieved from reference TRBV7-6 and TRBJ2-1, is GAGVSQSPRYKVTKRGQDVALRCDPISGHVSLYWYRQALGQGPEFLTYFNYEAQQDKSGLPNDRFSAERPEGSISTLTIQRTEQRDSAMYRCASSLAHDREQFFGPGTRLTVL.

The CDR3 here is CASSALDRGKAFF. CDR3 nucleotide sequence: TGTGCCAGCAGCGCTCTCGACAGGGGTAAAGCTTTCTTT. This sequence joins TRBV9 and TRBJ1-1; 8 positions agree with TRBD1. The CDR3 consists of 13 residues. J lost 9 bases, V lost 3 bases, and 7 bases had no gene match. Germline values: CDR1 SGDLS, CDR2 YYNGEE. Supplemented by reference TRBV9 and TRBJ1-1, the full variable domain reads DSGVTQTPKHLITATGQRVTLRCSPRSGDLSVYWYQQSLDQGLQFLIQYYNGEERAKGNILERFSAQQFPDLHSELNLSSLELGDSALYFCASSALDRGKAFFGQGTRLTVV.

The CDR3 DNA sequence: TGTGCCAGCAGCCTCGACAGGGGATACGAGCAGTACTTC. Encoded protein: CASSLDRGYEQYF. The chain couples TRBV7-6 to TRBJ2-7; TRBD1 agrees at 8 bases. Germline V gives CDR1 SGHVS, CDR2 FNYEAQ. The ends lost 5 bases at V and 4 bases at J; junction bases unmatched: 4. There are 13 residues in the CDR3.

The chain combines TRBV7-6 with TRBJ2-2, with no clear D. V was cut by 6 bases and J by 14 bases, with 13 bases left in between. The germline V gene has CDR1 SGHVS and CDR2 FNYEAQ. The CDR3 spans 11 residues. For the CDR3, the DNA is TGTGCCAGCAGGAGGCCGCCTAGTCTGTTTTTT. Amino acid sequence: CASRRPPSLFF. Using reference TRBV7-6 and TRBJ2-2 for the parts outside the CDR3, the full variable domain is GAGVSQSPRYKVTKRGQDVALRCDPISGHVSLYWYRQALGQGPEFLTYFNYEAQQDKSGLPNDRFSAERPEGSISTLTIQRTEQRDSAMYRCASRRPPSLFFGEGSRLTVL.

The genes are TRBV5-1 and TRBJ2-7; D call uncertain. This CDR3 has 14 amino acids. The germline V gene has CDR1 SGHRS and CDR2 YFSETQ. Trimming took off 1 base at V and 0 bases at J, with 8 bases between the two ends. The CDR3: CASSLPKSSYEQYF. The CDR3 DNA sequence: TGCGCCAGCAGCTTGCCGAAGAGCTCCTACGAGCAGTACTTC.

The rearrangement joins TRBV18 to TRBJ2-5, with D possibly matching TRBD2 (6 bases). Per germline, CDR1 KGHSH and CDR2 LQKENI. The CDR3 extends over 14 amino acids. Trimming removed 5 bases at V and 3 bases at J, with 13 bases between. The CDR3 DNA reads as TGTGCCAGCTCAGCCGGGACTCAAAAAGAGACCCAGTACTTC. Translation gives CASSAGTQKETQYF. Variable domain in full (rest from reference TRBV18 and TRBJ2-5): NAGVMQNPRHLVRRRGQEARLRCSPMKGHSHVYWYRQLPEEGLKFMVYLQKENIIDESGMPKERFSAEFPKEGPSILRIQQVVRGDSAAYFCASSAGTQKETQYFGPGTRLLVL.

V usage is TRBV5-4 and J usage is TRBJ1-2; tentative D call: TRBD1 (6 bases). Per the germline V gene, CDR1 is SGHNT and CDR2 is YYREEE (reference sequence). Trimming stripped 5 bases from V and 8 bases from J, with 19 bases between. The CDR3 runs to 14 residues. The CDR3 nucleotides are TGTGCCAGCAGTCCCGGGGGGACACACTTCGGCTACACCTTC. It codes for CASSPGGTHFGYTF.

The chain has TRBV6-5 and TRBJ1-5; D unclear. Trimming shortened V by 0 bases and J by 5 bases, and 14 bases separated the two germline ends. Germline V lookup: CDR1 MNHEY, CDR2 SVGAGI. CDR3 length: 16 amino acids. DNA for the CDR3: TGTGCCAGCAGTTACTCTCCCGGGGAGAGAGATCAGCCCCAGCATTTT. Amino acids: CASSYSPGERDQPQHF.

J is TRBJ1-6 and V is TRBV13; 10 bases agree with TRBD1. Germline trimming cut 0 bases from V and 7 bases from J; bases unmatched to any gene: 3. This CDR3 has 16 amino acids. From germline, CDR1 is PRHDT and CDR2 FYEKMQ (reference sequence). This CDR3 reads CASSLGRDRGNSPLHF. The CDR3 bases are TGTGCCAGCAGCTTAGGCCGGGACAGGGGAAATTCACCCCTCCACTTT. The full variable domain, rest sourced from reference TRBV13 and TRBJ1-6, is AAGVIQSPRHLIKEKRETATLKCYPIPRHDTVYWYQQGPGQDPQFLISFYEKMQSDKGSIPDRFSAQQFSDYHSELNMSSLELGDSALYFCASSLGRDRGNSPLHFGNGTRLTVT.

This sequence joins TRBV4-1 and TRBJ1-3; TRBD1 aligns across 8 bases. The V gene's germline CDR1 is MGHRA and CDR2 YSYEKL. This CDR3 has 17 residues. The V segment lost 4 bases and the J segment 0 bases; nucleotides outside the gene matches: 8. CDR3 in DNA: TGCGCCAGCAGCCCACGGACAGGGTACCCCTCTGGAAACACCATATATTTT. It specifies CASSPRTGYPSGNTIYF.

V gene TRBV12-5 combines with J gene TRBJ1-1; D not resolved. The V gene's germline CDR1 is LGHNT and CDR2 FRNRAP. This CDR3 region has 11 residues. V gave up 7 bases and J gave up 10 bases, with 13 bases separating them. CDR3 DNA sequence: TGTGCTAGTGCCCTAAAGTCGGGAGCTTTCTTT. This codes for CASALKSGAFF.

The chain links TRBV19 to TRBJ2-5; TRBD1 is a possible D gene (5 bases). There are 14 residues in the CDR3. Trimming left V 5 bases short and J 5 bases short, with 15 bases between. Per germline, CDR1 LNHDA and CDR2 SQIVND (reference sequence). The CDR3 DNA follows: TGTGCCAGTAGTCGACGGACAATTGGGGAGACCCAGTACTTC. Amino acids: CASSRRTIGETQYF.

The J gene is TRBJ2-5, the V gene TRBV5-6; 9 nucleotides line up with TRBD1. Per the germline V gene, CDR1 is SGHDT and CDR2 is YYEEEE. The CDR3 covers 15 residues. J gave up 4 bases and V 4 bases, and 8 bases lay outside the gene matches. The DNA for the CDR3 is TGTGCCAGCAGCCCGGTGACAGGGGGACGAGAGACCCAGTACTTC. This encodes CASSPVTGGRETQYF.

Points on this clone: Other DNA sequences within the sample encode an identical CDR3. The chain couples TRBV18 to TRBJ2-5; a possible D gene is TRBD1 (6 bases). Germline CDR1 KGHSH, CDR2 LQKENI. V was clipped by 2 bases and J by 2 bases, with 6 bases between them. The CDR3 totals 13 residues. The CDR3 here is CASSPGQQETQYF. The CDR3 coding sequence is TGTGCCAGCTCACCAGGACAGCAAGAGACCCAGTACTTC.

This chain connects TRBV11-2 to TRBJ2-7; 11 bases match TRBD1. The germline V gene encodes CDR1 SGHAT and CDR2 FQNNGV. CDR3 length: 16 residues. The V segment lost 0 bases and the J segment 5 bases; nucleotides outside the gene matches: 6. The chain's CDR3 is CASSLDPGQGVDEQYF. DNA for the CDR3: TGTGCCAGCAGCTTAGATCCGGGACAGGGGGTCGACGAGCAGTACTTC.

This CDR3 is CASNDRLSNQPQHF. The CDR3 region has the DNA TGTGCCAGTAATGATAGACTCTCAAATCAGCCCCAGCATTTT. The rearrangement links TRBV19 to TRBJ1-5, with D hard to call. Germline V lookup: CDR1 LNHDA, CDR2 SQIVND (reference sequence). V was shortened by 7 bases and J by 4 bases, with 14 bases between the two germline ends. The CDR3 extends over 14 amino acids. The variable domain in full, with the rest retrieved from reference TRBV19 and TRBJ1-5, is DGGITQSPKYLFRKEGQNVTLSCEQNLNHDAMYWYRQDPGQGLRLIYYSQIVNDFQKGDIAEGYSVSREKKESFPLTVTSAQKNPTAFYLCASNDRLSNQPQHFGDGTRLSIL.

The genes are TRBV5-1 and TRBJ1-1; D is possibly TRBD1 (5 bases). V lost 2 bases, J lost 5 bases, and 13 bases lay in between. The CDR3 is 14 residues long. CDR1 is SGHRS and CDR2 is YFSETQ in the germline V gene. CDR3 protein: CASSFPGLGTEAFF. CDR3 nucleotides: TGCGCCAGCAGCTTCCCAGGGTTGGGAACTGAAGCTTTCTTT.

This clone was seen only once. The rearrangement links TRBV11-2 to TRBJ1-2; the D is unclear. Trimming pared 5 bases from V and 7 bases from J, leaving 20 bases between. There are 15 residues in the CDR3. Per the germline V gene, CDR1 is SGHAT and CDR2 is FQNNGV. The CDR3: CASSGGGGAMGGYTF. The CDR3 DNA sequence: TGTGCCAGCAGCGGCGGTGGTGGAGCTATGGGTGGCTACACCTTC.

This clone appeared once. The chain couples TRBV6-1 to TRBJ1-5, with D tentatively TRBD1 (5 bases). The germline CDR1 and CDR2 sequences are MNHNS and SASEGT. The CDR3 has 15 residues. Trimming pared 2 bases from V and 6 bases from J, leaving 14 bases between. The CDR3: CASSEYGRVVQPQHF. The CDR3 DNA follows: TGTGCCAGCAGTGAATATGGCAGGGTAGTTCAGCCCCAGCATTTT.

This clone was observed once. J is TRBJ1-2 and V is TRBV5-8; 9 bases map to TRBD1. The CDR3 consists of 15 residues. Germline CDR1 is SGHTS and CDR2 is YDEGEE. V lost 2 bases, J lost 4 bases, and 6 bases stayed unmatched. This chain's CDR3 is CASSFGDRVTYGYTF. CDR3 nucleotides: TGTGCCAGCAGCTTCGGGGACAGGGTTACCTATGGCTACACCTTC.

The gene calls are TRBV13 and TRBJ2-5; possible D gene TRBD2, 5 bases. Per germline, CDR1 PRHDT and CDR2 FYEKMQ (reference sequence). The CDR3 length is 15 residues. Trimming took 4 bases from V and 5 from J, leaving 17 bases between them. The CDR3 nucleotides are TGTGCCAGCAGCTCGGCCACCGGGGTAAAGGAGACCCAGTACTTC. It translates to CASSSATGVKETQYF.